The next 27 T cell receptor beta chains were all read from a single sample in a study of post-analysis software for immune sequencing data. These receptors' antigens are unknown. Broader study findings: TRBV segments more frequent in patients than in controls numbered five and included TRBV5-6, TRBV5-1 and TRBV20-1.

Unique molecular identifiers featured in each of the TCR beta cDNA libraries. TCRdb processed the PCR reads anew with MiXCR; each CDR3 protein has one entry. The sample includes approximately 360,000 distinct CDR3 sequences, 30% to 45% of them seen just once. The specimen was blood. Every receptor here comes from a girl between 5 and 17 years old with multiple sclerosis.

This clonotype occurred a few times. This chain connects TRBV3-1 to TRBJ1-2, with D hard to call. The CDR3 has 13 residues. Germline values: CDR1 LGHDT, CDR2 YNNKEL (reference sequence). The ends were cut back, 6 bases at V and 5 bases at J, with 13 bases in the middle. CDR3 residues: CASRAGASYGYTF. The CDR3, as DNA: TGTGCCAGCAGGGCGGGAGCCTCTTATGGCTACACCTTC.

Written as DNA, the CDR3 is TGTGCCAGCAGCCCGGGACAGGGCCTGCTGGAGTACTTC. Its protein is CASSPGQGLLEYF. This chain uses TRBV5-5 with TRBJ2-7; 9 bases fit TRBD1. This CDR3 comprises 13 residues. Germline V gives CDR1 SGHKS, CDR2 YYEKEE (reference sequence). Trimming took 4 bases from V and 11 from J; bases not matched to a gene: 10. Supplemented by reference TRBV5-5 and TRBJ2-7, the full variable domain reads DAGVTQSPTHLIKTRGQQVTLRCSPISGHKSVSWYQQVLGQGPQFIFQYYEKEERGRGNFPDRFSARQFPNYSSELNVNALLLGDSALYLCASSPGQGLLEYFGPGTRLTVT.

This clonotype was recorded a few times. The V and J genes are TRBV21-1 and TRBJ2-7; the table's D call, TRBD1, was not checked against the DNA. TRBV21-1 is shown as a pseudogene. The CDR3 has 15 amino acids. The CDR3 reads CASGKARGLKDEQYF. The DNA for the CDR3 is TGTGCCAGCGGCAAAGCTAGGGGGCTGAAGGACGAGCAGTACTTC.

This clonotype appeared a few times. CDR3 sequence reads: CASSTWINEQFF. In nucleotides, the CDR3 is TGTGCCAGCAGCACCTGGATTAATGAGCAGTTCTTC. The chain employs TRBV5-6 and TRBJ2-1; D unresolved. CDR1 and CDR2 from the germline V gene are SGHDT and YYEEEE. Trimming removed 4 bases from V and 7 bases from J, with 9 bases in between. The CDR3 covers 12 residues.

Of note for this clonotype: A much larger clone is a single base away; this may be a read error. This rearrangement joins TRBV29-1 to TRBJ1-2, with a tentative D call TRBD1 (5 bases). The CDR3 covers 13 residues. Germline CDR1 SQVTM, CDR2 ANQGSEA. CDR3 bases: TGCAGCGTTGTGTCAGGGTTTAACTATGGCCACACCTTC. It encodes CSVVSGFNYGHTF.

The chain recombines TRBV6-6 with TRBJ1-1; possibly TRBD1 for D (5 bases). CDR3 length: 15 residues. Germline V gene lookup returns CDR1 MNHNY and CDR2 SVGAGI (reference sequence). V dropped 2 bases and J dropped 3 bases, with 13 bases sitting between them. DNA for the CDR3: TGTGCCAGCAGTTACCGGGGGGTGAGGGACACTGAAGCTTTCTTT. This sequence encodes CASSYRGVRDTEAFF.

The CDR3: CASRANGPLRAEQYF. The CDR3 DNA reads as TGTGCCAGCAGAGCGAACGGGCCCCTTCGTGCCGAGCAGTACTTC. The V gene is TRBV6-5, the J gene TRBJ2-7, with D uncertain. Germline CDR1 is MNHEY and CDR2 is SVGAGI. The CDR3 runs 15 residues. V lost 6 bases to trimming and J lost 6 bases, with 21 bases between them.

The chain has TRBV3-1 and TRBJ2-6; D uncertain. Trimming removed 4 bases at V and 0 bases at J, with 7 bases between. The CDR3 covers 15 residues. From germline, CDR1 is LGHDT and CDR2 YNNKEL (reference sequence). This chain's CDR3 is CASSPWDSGANVLTF. The CDR3 DNA is TGTGCCAGCAGCCCGTGGGACTCTGGGGCCAACGTCCTGACTTTC.

The rearrangement links TRBV10-3 to TRBJ2-1; D call uncertain. The germline V gene has CDR1 ENHRY and CDR2 SYGVKD. This CDR3 is 15 amino acids long. The V end lost 0 bases, the J end lost 4 bases, and 10 bases lay between the germline ends. DNA of the CDR3: TGTGCCATCAGTGAGTCGGCAAATTCTTACAATGAGCAGTTCTTC. Translation: CAISESANSYNEQFF.

The rearrangement uses TRBV9 and TRBJ2-1, with D hard to call. V dropped 0 bases and J dropped 8 bases, with 6 bases sitting between them. There are 12 residues in the CDR3. The germline gives CDR1 SGDLS, CDR2 YYNGEE. The CDR3 coding sequence is TGTGCCAGCAGCGTAGGTAGAGATGAGCAGTTCTTC. Translating gives CASSVGRDEQFF.

Written as DNA, the CDR3 is TGTGCCAGCAGCACGACAGGTCGGAACACTGAAGCTTTCTTT. Translated: CASSTTGRNTEAFF. The chain combines TRBV11-2 with TRBJ1-1; D possibly corresponds to TRBD1 (6 bases). CDR3 length: 14 amino acids. Trimming took off 5 bases at V and 1 base at J, with 11 bases between the two ends. Germline CDR1 is SGHAT and CDR2 is FQNNGV.

The chain couples TRBV27 to TRBJ2-1, with D possibly matching TRBD2 (6 bases). The CDR3 loop spans 15 amino acids. Trimming pared 8 bases from V and 3 bases from J, leaving 17 bases between. Germline V gene data show CDR1 as MNHEY and CDR2 as SMNVEV (reference sequence). The CDR3 reads CASFDSGLNYNEQFF. In DNA, the CDR3 is TGTGCCAGCTTTGATTCGGGACTCAACTACAATGAGCAGTTCTTC.

In this sample, this clonotype turned up many times. The chain combines TRBV18 with TRBJ2-5; 9 nucleotides agree with TRBD1. J gave up 4 bases and V 8 bases, and 5 bases lay outside the gene matches. The CDR3 is 13 residues long. Germline V gene lookup returns CDR1 KGHSH and CDR2 LQKENI. CDR3 loop: CASSPGQGETQYF. As DNA, the CDR3 is TGTGCCAGCAGCCCGGGACAGGGAGAGACCCAGTACTTC.

The CDR3 spells CASSLEGRATDTQYF. The CDR3 bases are TGTGCCAGCAGCTTAGAGGGCAGGGCCACAGATACGCAGTATTTT. This rearrangement joins TRBV7-2 to TRBJ2-3; D is possibly TRBD1 (5 bases). The CDR3 loop spans 15 amino acids. V was shortened by 1 base and J by 2 bases, with 10 bases between the two germline ends. CDR1 is SGHTA and CDR2 is FQGNSA in the germline V gene.

This clonotype occurred a few times. The chain links TRBV12-3 or TRBV12-4 to TRBJ1-2, with D perhaps TRBD1 (6 bases). The length of the CDR3 is 13 residues. V lost 7 bases, J lost 6 bases, and 15 bases lay in between. CDR3 residues: CASTLGGNDGYTF. The CDR3 region has the DNA TGTGCCAGCACCCTAGGGGGTAATGATGGCTACACCTTC.

The chain has TRBV7-9 and TRBJ2-3; TRBD1 matches at 9 bases. The CDR3 length is 16 residues. Trimming at V came to 0 bases and at J to 3 bases, leaving 4 bases not matched to a gene. Germline CDR1 SEHNR, CDR2 FQNEAQ (reference sequence). The CDR3 is CASSLAYRGPTDTQYF. The DNA of the CDR3 is TGTGCCAGCAGCTTAGCGTACAGGGGGCCGACAGATACGCAGTATTTT.

V gene TRBV6-5 combines with J gene TRBJ1-1; no reliable D call. From germline, CDR1 is MNHEY and CDR2 SVGAGI. Trimming took off 3 bases at V and 0 bases at J, with 8 bases between the two ends. The CDR3 totals 14 residues. The CDR3, as DNA: TGTGCCAGCAGTTATTCTTGGGTGAACACTGAAGCTTTCTTT. Its protein product is CASSYSWVNTEAFF.

The rearrangement links TRBV6-2 or TRBV6-3 to TRBJ2-2, with D unresolved. Trimming removed 3 bases from V and 1 base from J, with 6 bases in between. This CDR3 is built from 14 residues. Germline CDR1 is MNHEY and CDR2 is SVGEGT. CDR3 nucleotides: TGTGCCAGCAGTTATAGGCAGAACACCGGGGAGCTGTTTTTT. It translates to CASSYRQNTGELFF.

The chain couples TRBV5-1 to TRBJ2-7, with D possibly TRBD1 on 6 matching bases. Trimming removed 3 bases at V and 6 bases at J, with 16 bases between. CDR1 SGHRS and CDR2 YFSETQ come from the germline V gene. The CDR3 is 14 amino acids. CDR3 amino acids: CASSWGQGLREQYF. Here the CDR3 DNA reads TGCGCCAGCAGCTGGGGGCAGGGGTTACGCGAGCAGTACTTC.

V and J are TRBV13 and TRBJ2-2, with TRBD1 matching over 7 bases. The CDR3 runs 16 residues. The germline V gene encodes CDR1 PRHDT and CDR2 FYEKMQ (reference sequence). Losses at the gene ends were 3 bases for V and 3 bases for J; bases not matched to a gene: 7. CDR3 in DNA: TGTGCCAGCAGCTTGCCACCGGGACAGCACACCGGGGAGCTGTTTTTT. Amino acid sequence: CASSLPPGQHTGELFF.

The J gene is TRBJ2-1, the V gene TRBV15, with 7 bases lining up with TRBD1. The germline V gene has CDR1 LNHNV and CDR2 YYDKDF (reference sequence). This CDR3 contains 14 residues. V lost 0 bases, J lost 7 bases, and 3 bases stayed unmatched. The CDR3 nucleotides are TGTGCCACCAGCAGAGATCCAGGGGGTAATGAGCAGTTCTTC. Protein: CATSRDPGGNEQFF.

As for this clonotype: Mismatch with germline at one junction end may stem from a read error. This sequence joins TRBV29-1 and TRBJ2-5; TRBD1 aligns across 7 bases. CDR1 and CDR2 (germline): SQVTM, ANQGSEA. The CDR3 contains 14 residues. CDR3 region: CSVEGTDIQETQYF. The CDR3 DNA follows: TGCAGCGTAGAAGGGACAGACATACAAGAGACCCAGTACTTC.

This clonotype appeared a few times. The V call is TRBV7-9, the J call TRBJ2-7; D remains ambiguous. Trimming shortened V by 2 bases and J by 0 bases, and 11 bases separated the two germline ends. CDR3 size: 15 residues. Germline lookup yields CDR1 SEHNR and CDR2 FQNEAQ (reference sequence). In DNA form, the CDR3 reads TGTGCCAGCAGCTTATCGGACCTGAGCTCCTACGAGCAGTACTTC. This encodes CASSLSDLSSYEQYF.

There are a few counts of this clonotype. V gene TRBV6-5 combines with J gene TRBJ2-5; maybe TRBD1 (5 bases). This CDR3 is 14 amino acids long. V lost 2 bases and J lost 5, with 12 bases in between. Per the germline V gene, CDR1 is MNHEY and CDR2 is SVGAGI. This CDR3 reads CASSYDGAEETQYF. The CDR3 DNA reads TGTGCCAGCAGTTACGATGGGGCTGAGGAGACCCAGTACTTC.

The chain is built from TRBV20-1 and TRBJ2-7, with 13 bases aligning to TRBD2. The CDR3 contains 15 residues. J lost 3 bases, V lost 5 bases, and 7 bases had no gene match. Germline-derived CDR1 and CDR2 are DFQATT and SNEGSKA (reference sequence). The CDR3 here is CSASGLAGALYEQYF. CDR3 nucleotides: TGCAGTGCTTCCGGACTAGCGGGAGCTCTCTACGAGCAGTACTTC.

The chain joins TRBV7-3 to TRBJ1-1, with 8 bases lining up with TRBD1. The CDR3 extends over 16 amino acids. The V segment lost 5 bases and the J segment 0 bases; nucleotides outside the gene matches: 8. Germline V gene data show CDR1 as SGHTA and CDR2 as FQGTGA. DNA for the CDR3: TGTGCCAGCAGCCCCACAGGGGGGATGATGAACACTGAAGCTTTCTTT. Protein sequence: CASSPTGGMMNTEAFF.

This clonotype showed up just a few times. This chain joins TRBV6-5 and TRBJ2-3, with TRBD2 matching over 8 bases. The CDR3 consists of 15 residues. V gave up 6 bases and J gave up 6 bases; unmatched junction bases: 11. Germline assignment: CDR1 MNHEY and CDR2 SVGAGI. The CDR3 protein is CASRISGEAFDTQYF. In nucleotides, the CDR3 is TGTGCCAGCAGAATTAGCGGGGAAGCTTTCGATACGCAGTATTTT.